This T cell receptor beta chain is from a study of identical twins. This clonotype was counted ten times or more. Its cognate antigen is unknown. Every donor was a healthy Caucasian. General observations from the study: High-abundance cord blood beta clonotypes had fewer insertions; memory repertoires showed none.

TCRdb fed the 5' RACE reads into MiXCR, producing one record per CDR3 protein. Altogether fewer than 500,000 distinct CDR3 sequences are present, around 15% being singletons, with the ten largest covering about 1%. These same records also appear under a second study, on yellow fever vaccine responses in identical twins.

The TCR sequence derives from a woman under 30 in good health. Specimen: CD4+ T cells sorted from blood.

CDR3 region: CASSLAEGRETQYF. DNA of the CDR3: TGCGCCAGCAGCTTGGCGGAGGGGAGAGAGACCCAGTACTTC. This chain uses TRBV5-1 with TRBJ2-5, with a weak D call TRBD2 (6 bases). V lost 0 bases and J 4 bases, leaving 10 bases between the germline ends. Germline loops: CDR1 SGHRS, CDR2 YFSETQ. There are 14 residues in the CDR3. The full variable domain, its missing parts supplied by reference TRBV5-1 and TRBJ2-5, is KAGVTQTPRYLIKTRGQQVTLSCSPISGHRSVSWYQQTPGQGLQFLFEYFSETQRNKGNFPGRFSGRQFSNSRSEMNVSTLELGDSALYLCASSLAEGRETQYFGPGTRLLVL.